This record covers a single T cell receptor (beta chain). Many counts were recorded for this clonotype. Its specific antigen is unknown. Nothing much larger sits one base from this clone, and base qualities are not available. The data are from a study of T cells after yellow fever vaccination (dated by TCRdb to about 2019). Regarding the research as a whole: The SMART-Seq v4 Ultra Low Input RNA kit was used to prepare libraries from fractions with low cell numbers. Bulk TCR alpha and beta repertoires were sequenced longitudinally to track T-cell clones before and after primary and booster YFV17D yellow fever vaccination. Two healthy male donors, one aged 18 to 30 and one aged 30 to 40 years, were included in the cohort. Blood was collected at multiple timepoints before and after primary and secondary immunization, and bulk PBMC replicates and cell subsets were isolated. Beyond this particular receptor, the publication reports: Compared with the primary T-cell response, the secondary T-cell response was weaker but faster, peaking on day 5 rather than day 15. After the booster, most of the clones that had expanded following primary vaccination were detected again (approximately 96% of CD4 and around 88% of CD8), which suggests that memory was broadly maintained. The study included only a couple of donors, which limits how far the findings can be generalized. A small fraction of clonotypes appeared in both the CD4 and CD8 compartments, likely as a result of convergent recombination. Computational filtering was needed because FACS-sorted repertoires could contain abundant contaminating clonotypes from the bulk population.

TCRdb shows the sequencer as Illumina NovaSeq 6000. TCR cDNA was made using 5'RACE template switching, a step that added a universal primer site and unique molecular identifiers. cDNA synthesis was primed from both the TCR alpha and TCR beta constant segments. Two PCR steps were used to amplify libraries, with sample barcodes and sequencing adapters being added in the second step. Sequencing of libraries was performed on Illumina HiSeq 2500 (2x100 bp) or NovaSeq (2x150 bp). Per the authors' processing: MIGEC was used to demultiplex reads and collapse the reads into UMI consensus sequences, and MiXCR was used for V(D)J alignment. Using edgeR on replicate PBMC samples, clonotypes were called vaccine-responding if FDR was below 0.01 and the log2 fold change was above 5 up to day 15. Each bulk clonotype received a CD4 or CD8 identity based on whether the sequenced CD4 or CD8 repertoire contained that clonotype at higher abundance. Starting from the raw public reads, TCRdb applied fastp trimming at Q25, assembled clones with MiXCR and retained in-frame beta chains. Rows are unified per CDR3 protein, each entry keeping the most common DNA and genes. The V and J calls and clone size come from TCRdb's table, not from the authors' own analysis. The table for this sample lists 280,000 or so distinct CDR3 sequences; approximately 8% of them were counted only once. In total, the top ten clones hold around 3.5% of the sample.

V gives up 2 bases and J gives up 3 bases, and the segment between their germline ends measures 7 bases. Taken from the germline V gene, the CDR1 and CDR2 loops are KGHSH and LQKENI. Including cysteine and phenylalanine, the CDR3 has 13 amino acids. The entry retains the CDR3 DNA only, 39 bases that are in frame from base 1. This specimen's treatment or condition label, per the study, means: live attenuated yellow fever vaccine strain. PBMCs were isolated from peripheral blood using a standard Ficoll-Paque protocol. Dynabeads CD4 and CD8 positive selection kits were used to isolate CD4 and CD8 T-cell fractions. TriZol was used to extract RNA from bulk PBMCs, CD4 and CD8 fractions, and dextramer-positive and dextramer-negative fractions.

The chain is assembled from TRBV18 and TRBJ1-1, with the D gene call left open. The clonotype was recovered from a man aged 18 to 30 who received the YFV17D yellow fever vaccine. The sequenced sample was CD4+ T cells sorted from PBMCs, obtained 5 days after the yellow fever booster vaccination. The nucleotides are TGTGCCAGCTCACCAAGGAGGGACACTGAAGCTTTCTTT. It codes for CASSPRRDTEAFF.